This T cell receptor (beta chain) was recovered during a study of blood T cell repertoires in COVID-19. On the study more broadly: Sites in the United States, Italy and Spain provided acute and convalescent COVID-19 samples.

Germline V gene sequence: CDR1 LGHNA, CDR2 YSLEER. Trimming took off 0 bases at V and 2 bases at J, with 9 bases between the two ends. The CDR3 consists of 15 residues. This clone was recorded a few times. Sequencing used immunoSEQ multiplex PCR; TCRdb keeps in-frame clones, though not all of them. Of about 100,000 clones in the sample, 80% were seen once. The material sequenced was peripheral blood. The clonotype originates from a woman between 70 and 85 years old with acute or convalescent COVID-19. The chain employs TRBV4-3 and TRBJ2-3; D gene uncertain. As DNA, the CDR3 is TGCGCCAGCAGCCAAGATGGCGGAGCCACAGATACGCAGTATTTT. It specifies CASSQDGGATDTQYF.